These T cell receptor beta chains were read from a single sample in a study of T cells after yellow fever vaccination. TCRdb re-called the 5' RACE reads through MiXCR, storing one row per CDR3 protein. This sample has 500,000 to 650,000 distinct CDR3 sequences, with approximately 13% found just once. The source was PBMCs, collected on the day of the yellow fever booster vaccination. The receptors were sampled from a man aged 25 to 40 who received the YFV17D yellow fever vaccine. Both conserved end residues are part of each CDR3. D genes are given only for firm matches. Where a row states a size, it is once, few, many or the class of an expanded clone; other rows omit it.

abundance | d_gene | j_gene | v_gene | CDR3aa | CDR3nt
few | NA | TRBJ2-7 | TRBV7-2 | CASSFSQDVVYF | TGTGCCAGCAGCTTTAGTCAGGACGTCGTTTACTTC
many | NA | TRBJ2-1 | TRBV18 | CASSPPYNEQFF | TGTGCCAGTAGTCCACCCTACAATGAGCAGTTCTTC
few | NA | TRBJ2-5 | TRBV6-2/TRBV6-3 | CASNSGGSGLKETQYF | TGTGCCAGCAACTCAGGGGGAAGCGGGCTGAAAGAGACCCAGTACTTC
few | NA | TRBJ2-3 | TRBV7-9 | CASSSASRSYTQYF | TGTGCCAGCAGCTCAGCCTCGAGGTCCTATACGCAGTATTTT
many | TRBD1 | TRBJ2-3 | TRBV29-1 | CSVQQGSDTQYF | TGCAGCGTCCAACAGGGGTCAGATACGCAGTATTTT
NA | NA | TRBJ2-3 | TRBV7-9 | CASGGGGLSTDTQYF | TGTGCCAGCGGTGGAGGGGGATTGAGCACAGATACGCAGTATTTT
NA | NA | TRBJ2-5 | TRBV20-1 | CSAREVGTRETQYF | TGCAGTGCTAGAGAGGTCGGGACCCGAGAGACCCAGTACTTC
many | NA | TRBJ1-1 | TRBV7-2 | CASSLVNTEAFF | TGTGCCAGCAGCTTGGTGAACACTGAAGCTTTCTTT
few | TRBD2 | TRBJ2-2 | TRBV19 | CAVLAGRANTGELFF | TGTGCCGTCCTAGCGGGACGCGCGAACACCGGGGAGCTGTTTTTT
few | TRBD2 | TRBJ2-1 | TRBV20-1 | CSASSGLESEQFF | TGCAGTGCTAGTTCGGGACTAGAATCCGAGCAGTTCTTC
NA | NA | TRBJ2-7 | TRBV2 | CASSADRLGPLGEQYF | TGTGCCAGCAGCGCTGACCGCCTAGGACCCTTGGGGGAGCAGTACTTC
few | NA | TRBJ2-3 | TRBV11-2 | CASSFGPDTQYF | TGTGCCAGCAGCTTCGGACCAGATACGCAGTATTTT
few | NA | TRBJ1-1 | TRBV19 | CASSIPGTRTEAFF | TGTGCCAGTAGTATCCCTGGTACGAGAACTGAAGCTTTCTTT
few | NA | TRBJ2-2 | TRBV9 | CASTQAGTGELFF | TGTGCCAGCACCCAGGCGGGTACCGGGGAGCTGTTTTTT
few | NA | TRBJ2-7 | TRBV20-1 | CSARKGNEQYF | TGCAGTGCTAGAAAGGGGAACGAGCAGTACTTC
few | NA | TRBJ2-3 | TRBV20-1 | CSATSSPSATDTQYF | TGCAGTGCTACCTCCTCCCCGAGCGCCACAGATACGCAGTATTTT
few | NA | TRBJ2-3 | TRBV28 | CASSFIWGRTDTQYF | TGTGCCAGCAGTTTCATCTGGGGCCGCACAGATACGCAGTATTTT
few | NA | TRBJ2-7 | TRBV6-5 | CASKRFFSYEQYF | TGTGCCAGCAAGAGGTTTTTCTCCTACGAGCAGTACTTC
NA | NA | TRBJ2-2 | TRBV19 | CASRGWGNTGELFF | TGTGCCAGTAGGGGTTGGGGAAACACCGGGGAGCTGTTTTTT
few | NA | TRBJ2-3 | TRBV10-1 | CASSEGRASHTQYF | TGCGCCAGCAGTGAGGGCAGGGCAAGCCATACGCAGTATTTT
NA | TRBD2 | TRBJ2-2 | TRBV14 | CASSPGTSNTGELFF | TGTGCCAGCAGCCCCGGGACTAGCAACACCGGGGAGCTGTTTTTT
few | NA | TRBJ2-1 | TRBV5-8 | CASSLVEPYNEQFF | TGTGCCAGCAGCTTGGTGGAACCCTACAATGAGCAGTTCTTC
many | NA | TRBJ2-7 | TRBV10-2 | CASSENVLGYEQYF | TGCGCCAGCAGTGAGAACGTTCTGGGGTACGAGCAGTACTTC
few | NA | TRBJ1-1 | TRBV6-5 | CASSYTGTNTEAFF | TGTGCCAGCAGTTATACCGGGACGAACACTGAAGCTTTCTTT
once | NA | TRBJ2-6 | TRBV23-1 | CASSHRQWHSGANVLTF | TGCGCCAGCAGTCACCGACAGTGGCACTCTGGGGCCAACGTCCTGACTTTC
NA | TRBD1 | TRBJ1-3 | TRBV12-3/TRBV12-4 | CASSQTGAGNTIYF | TGTGCCAGCAGCCAGACAGGGGCTGGAAACACCATATATTTT
few | NA | TRBJ2-2 | TRBV2 | CASRERDRGPGELFF | TGTGCCAGCAGAGAAAGGGATCGGGGACCCGGGGAGCTGTTTTTT
few | TRBD2 | TRBJ2-3 | TRBV7-9 | CASSHGLAGVTDTQYF | TGTGCCAGCAGCCACGGACTAGCGGGAGTCACAGATACGCAGTATTTT
NA | NA | TRBJ2-3 | TRBV12-3/TRBV12-4 | CASSRIGGDTQYF | TGTGCCAGCAGCAGGATTGGGGGAGATACGCAGTATTTT
NA | NA | TRBJ2-7 | TRBV21-1 | CASYLRDRDLYEQYF | TGTGCCAGCTACCTCCGTGACAGGGACTTATACGAGCAGTACTTC
NA | TRBD1 | TRBJ2-7 | TRBV29-1 | CSVGRNRDRAPYEQYF | TGCAGCGTTGGTAGGAACCGGGACAGGGCCCCCTACGAGCAGTACTTC
few | TRBD1 | TRBJ2-6 | TRBV28 | CASTLDRANPGANVLTF | TGTGCCAGCACCCTGGACAGGGCAAACCCCGGGGCCAACGTCCTGACTTTC
few | NA | TRBJ2-5 | TRBV2 | CASSEEGSPQETQYF | TGTGCCAGCAGTGAAGAGGGCAGCCCACAAGAGACCCAGTACTTC
few | NA | TRBJ1-5 | TRBV7-6 | CASSGTRNQPQHF | TGTGCCAGCAGCGGGACAAGGAATCAGCCCCAGCATTTT
NA | NA | TRBJ2-5 | TRBV18 | CASSSTQRQANQETQYF | TGTGCCAGCTCATCAACCCAACGACAGGCCAACCAAGAGACCCAGTACTTC
NA | NA | TRBJ1-3 | TRBV4-2 | CASSQEGRVSTGNTIYF | TGTGCCAGCAGCCAAGAGGGCAGGGTCTCAACTGGAAACACCATATATTTT
NA | TRBD2 | TRBJ2-7 | TRBV20-1 | CSARDPELAGDEQYF | TGCAGTGCTAGAGATCCAGAACTAGCGGGAGACGAGCAGTACTTC
NA | NA | TRBJ2-5 | TRBV5-1 | CASSLGEVRGAFRETQYF | TGCGCCAGCAGCTTGGGCGAGGTAAGGGGCGCGTTCCGAGAGACCCAGTACTTC
NA | TRBD2 | TRBJ2-1 | TRBV3-1 | CASRLGGYEQFF | TGTGCCAGCCGGTTGGGGGGGTATGAGCAGTTCTTC
few | NA | TRBJ2-7 | TRBV4-3 | CASSQDQGWGYEQYF | TGCGCCAGCAGCCAAGACCAGGGCTGGGGCTACGAGCAGTACTTC